This TCR beta chain is from a study of CD4 T cells in relation to SARS-CoV-2 and coronaviruses (dated by TCRdb to the early 2020s). With regard to the full study: The ViraFEST assay cultured PBMCs with antigen for under 13 days, then sequenced TCR beta CDR3s to find antigen-specific clonal expansions. A median age of approximately 40 years, with a range of about 20 to 75 years, was recorded for the full convalescent cohort of over ten patients. Expansion assays from other donors in the study were sequenced with a different, Illumina-based TCR-beta assay. Shared crossreactive spike epitopes were mapped to their HLA restriction using patient-derived lymphoblastoid cell lines. Samples from three pre-COVID donors and the naive versus memory experiments were sequenced with the Adaptive Biotechnologies TCR-sequencing kit; other data were Illumina-based. The study assessed, at the TCR clonotype level, memory CD4+ T cell crossreactivity between SARS-CoV-2 and common cold coronavirus spike proteins. Among the approximately 12 convalescent patients, 8 males and 4 females were included, and two of the subjects were Hispanic. The study at large found these results: Pre-pandemic and post-infection samples were not both contributed by any donor, so tracing of the source of pre-existing responses was limited. Around three fifths of donors had memory CD4+ clonotypes that crossrecognized SARS-CoV-2 and at least one common cold coronavirus spike. Significantly weaker SARS-CoV-2-driven expansion was shown by crossreactive clones than by monoreactive clones, consistent with antigenic imprinting. Since the crossreactivity analysis centred on spike protein, crossreactivity against other viral proteins was not assessed. Small numbers of patients and of tested TCRs limited the study. Naive versus memory sequencing indicated that memory recall responses, rather than primary responses primed during culture, are detected by the assay.

Survey-level immunoSEQ TCR-beta sequencing was performed on DNA from CEF-cultured naive and memory CD4+ T cells. The paper's processing steps were these. Preprocessing removed nonproductive sequences and CDR3s not starting with C, not ending with F or W, or shorter than 7 amino acids. Antigen-specific clonotypes were called with the MANAFEST web app, based on expansion relative to reference and other culture wells. To be counted as positive, a clone had to show significant expansion compared with the reference culture, at an FDR below 0.05, in 2 of 3 replicate wells. Positive clones also required significant expansion versus all other tandem wells and an odds ratio above 5. Cultured and uncultured naive and memory CD4+ repertoires were searched for previously identified spike- and CEF-reactive CDR3s. CDR3 homology was quantified as pairwise Levenshtein distance, calculated with the stringdist R package after three terminal residues were trimmed from each end. TCRdb provides this immuneACCESS table in a form limited to in-frame rearrangements. Some clones are lacking; in checked studies, under half of them reflect an unresolved V gene, and why the rest are absent is not known. That table gives V, J and clone size, and the DNA gave D and trimming. A total of about 38,000 clones appear in this sample, 82% of them only once. The ten most abundant clones make up approximately 5% of the sample.

Naive and memory CD4+ T cells were separated from cryopreserved PBMCs by first enriching for CD4 and then performing EasySep naive CD4+ T cell enrichment. Sorted naive or memory CD4+ T cells (about 99,000) were cultured 1:1 with T cell-depleted PBMCs and CEF peptides for 10 to 11 days. Each peptide culture condition was generally run in triplicate replicate wells. PBMCs were isolated from leukapheresis product or whole blood by Ficoll-Paque PLUS gradient centrifugation. The PBMCs went either fresh into the expansion assay or into cryopreservation at -140 degrees C. The QIAamp Micro DNA Kit was used to extract genomic DNA from the CD4+ T cells. As concerns this clone: The antigen this receptor binds is unknown. No base-level quality is on record; no much larger clone is a single base apart.

The CDR3 sequence holds 14 residues, the cysteine and phenylalanine included. CDR3 DNA is the only sequence kept; it has 42 bases, read in frame from the first base. Trimming costs V 7 bases and J 6 bases, and their ends lie 19 bases apart. CDR1 is given as SNHLY and CDR2 as FYNNEI, both from the germline V gene. The V and J segments used are TRBV2 and TRBJ2-7, with TRBD1 tentatively as D gene (6 bases match). The sample consisted of naive CD4+ T cells from PBMCs, cultured in vitro. The cell subset or site label here, explained by the study, means: naive CD4+ T cells isolated by negative enrichment. The receptor comes from an adult with COVID-19. The CDR3 protein: CASKGSAGETEQYF. The bases read TGTGCCAGCAAAGGGAGCGCAGGGGAAACCGAGCAGTACTTC.